This T cell receptor (beta chain) appears in the sequencing data of a study of blood T cells in healthy people across ages. Primers used in a second PCR of about 6 to 12 cycles were a sample-barcoded 5' primer and a J-beta primer mix. TCRdb re-derived calls from the 5' RACE reads in MiXCR, one entry per CDR3 protein. The sample contains 1.5 million to 2 million distinct CDR3 sequences, about 31% of which appear only once. Germline V gene lookup returns CDR1 LNHNV and CDR2 YYDKDF (reference sequence). The CDR3 loop spans 16 amino acids. V lost 3 bases, J lost 4 bases, and 9 bases stayed unmatched. This clonotype was counted between two and nine times.

The chain joins TRBV15 to TRBJ1-1; 9 bases agree with TRBD1. The sample taken for sequencing was blood. The source is a woman aged 25 to 39 in good health. DNA for the CDR3: TGTGCCACCAGCAGTAAACTCCGGGACAGGGCCACTGAAGCTTTCTTT. It encodes CATSSKLRDRATEAFF.